This T cell receptor (beta chain) was sequenced during a study of shared clonotypes between healthy human individuals. Study summary: Each donor had three CD4 naive, three CD4 memory, two CD8 naive and one CD8 memory plate. Overall study findings and caveats: Generally, estimated richness proved larger in naive subsets than it did in memory subsets.

CD8 cells classed as naive were CD45RO-negative and positively selected for CCR7, excluding terminally differentiated effector memory CD45RA+ cells. Healthy HIV-negative adults without recent acute infections or vaccinations served as donors. V was clipped by 3 bases and J by 0 bases; unmatched bases: 15. The CDR3 loop spans 19 amino acids. Germline loops: CDR1 MDHEN, CDR2 SYDVKM. On this clone: What it binds is not known.

Profiled with immunoSEQ multiplex PCR; TCRdb holds only in-frame clones, not every one. The sample gives about 2.1 million clones, over 85% of which show up once; about 1.7% is in the top ten. Sequenced material: naive CD8+ T cells from PBMCs. V is TRBV28 and J is TRBJ2-3; 7 nucleotides match TRBD2. The clonotype was recovered from a man younger than 35 in good health. Some clones in this sample may be carry-over from other donors' samples. DNA of the CDR3: TGTGCCAGCAGTTTGGCGTGGCAGGTTCTAGCGGATAGCACAGATACGCAGTATTTT. Its protein is CASSLAWQVLADSTDTQYF.